This is a list of T cell receptor beta chains from one sample in a study of blood T cell repertoires in COVID-19. The protocol was immunoSEQ multiplex PCR, while the TCRdb copy is restricted to in-frame clones and leaves out a portion. The data show approximately 190,000 clones, about four fifths seen once. Sequencing used peripheral blood. The receptors shown here come from a woman aged 70-85 years with active or convalescent COVID-19. The CDR3 runs from the conserved cysteine through the conserved F or W. The D gene is left open where the match is weak. Clone size is shown for a subset of rows, as once, few, many or a class of expanded clone.

V gene	D gene	J gene	clone size	CDR3 protein
TRBV18	TRBD1	TRBJ2-7	NA	CASSPILTGAEQYF
TRBV10-3	TRBD1	TRBJ1-6	NA	CAISMTGTNSPLHF
TRBV13	NA	TRBJ2-5	NA	CASSLGLAPGRETQYF
TRBV7-8	NA	TRBJ1-1	NA	CASSLALQGNTEAFF
TRBV11-1	TRBD1	TRBJ2-7	NA	CASSLRPGGSYEQYF
TRBV6-5	TRBD1	TRBJ1-6	NA	CASSSHRGLSNSPLHF
TRBV12-3/TRBV12-4	TRBD1	TRBJ2-7	NA	CASRTTGYEQYF
TRBV19	TRBD2	TRBJ2-2	NA	CASSIKGRGTGELFF
TRBV30	TRBD2	TRBJ2-1	NA	CAWSGLAGTNEQFF
TRBV29-1	NA	TRBJ1-5	few	CSVEVGNQPQHF
TRBV3-1/TRBV3-2	TRBD2	TRBJ2-3	NA	CASSLRTSGGYTDTQYF
TRBV5-6	NA	TRBJ1-4	NA	CASSLRRGGRNEKLFF
TRBV3-1/TRBV3-2	TRBD2	TRBJ2-5	NA	CASSQDGGLVETQYF
TRBV28	NA	TRBJ2-7	many	CASSFGYSGYEQYF
TRBV7-9	TRBD1	TRBJ2-5	NA	CASSWGQATGETQYF
TRBV27	TRBD2	TRBJ2-3	once	CASRGLAGGNPIPPDTQYF